Listed here are 26 T cell receptor beta chains from one sample, sequenced in a study of T-cell reconstitution after alpha-beta-depleted transplantation in children. Construction of the TCRbeta library involved unique molecular identifiers. TCRdb reprocessed the PCR reads with MiXCR, giving one entry per CDR3 protein. The sample has about 100,000 distinct CDR3 sequences, 7% to 8% seen once. The source was PBMCs, collected before TCRalphabeta/CD19-depleted stem cell transplant. Source of these receptors: a boy aged 2 to 9 with acute lymphoblastic leukemia, due to receive a stem cell transplant.

This clonotype was recorded at least ten times. The rearrangement uses TRBV5-1 and TRBJ2-7; D may correspond to TRBD1 or TRBD2 (5 bases each). Germline assignment: CDR1 SGHRS and CDR2 YFSETQ. CDR3 length equals 14 residues. V was trimmed by 4 bases and J by 2 bases, leaving 13 bases between them. CDR3 sequence reads: CASSPGPPPYEQYF. The CDR3 DNA reads TGCGCCAGCAGCCCGGGACCGCCTCCCTACGAGCAGTACTTC.

This clonotype was counted ten times or more. The CDR3 DNA sequence: TGTGCCAGCACCTCAAGGACCGATAGCTCCTACAATGAGCAGTTCTTC. Translation gives CASTSRTDSSYNEQFF. The gene calls are TRBV5-4 and TRBJ2-1; D is undetermined. The V gene lost 6 bases and the J gene lost 0 bases, with 16 bases spanning the gap. Germline CDR1 SGHNT, CDR2 YYREEE (reference sequence). The CDR3 spans 16 residues.

The chain uses TRBV27 and TRBJ1-5; the D gene is possibly TRBD1 (6 bases). The CDR3 contains 13 residues. Per the germline V gene, CDR1 is MNHEY and CDR2 is SMNVEV (reference sequence). CDR3 amino acids: CATGRLGGQPQHF. As DNA, the CDR3 is TGTGCAACCGGACGGCTAGGGGGTCAGCCCCAGCATTTT.

The gene calls are TRBV4-2 and TRBJ1-5; D is ambiguous. With 2 bases removed from V and 8 bases from J, the gap between germline ends came to 16 bases. The CDR3 extends over 15 amino acids. CDR1 and CDR2 (germline): LGHNA, YNFKEQ. Here the CDR3 DNA reads TGTGCCAGCAGCCAATTTCCCGGGTCTCAGGAGCCCCAGCATTTT. This codes for CASSQFPGSQEPQHF.

This clonotype came up a few times. The chain carries TRBV20-1 and TRBJ2-7; D gene uncertain. The CDR3 spans 13 residues. Per germline, CDR1 DFQATT and CDR2 SNEGSKA (reference sequence). The V and J ends lost 1 base and 2 bases respectively, with 9 bases between them. The CDR3 here is CSARGTEAYEQYF. DNA of the CDR3: TGCAGTGCTAGAGGAACAGAAGCCTACGAGCAGTACTTC.

This clonotype was recorded many times. The chain is built from TRBV7-2 and TRBJ1-1, with 10 positions matching TRBD1. The CDR3 covers 14 residues. Per the germline V gene, CDR1 is SGHTA and CDR2 is FQGNSA. J gave up 5 bases and V 5 bases, and 5 bases lay outside the gene matches. CDR3 residues: CASSGQGGRTEAFF. The CDR3 DNA is TGTGCCAGCAGCGGACAGGGGGGAAGGACTGAAGCTTTCTTT.

This chain links TRBV20-1 with TRBJ1-5, with D tentatively TRBD1 (5 bases). In germline, CDR1 is DFQATT, CDR2 SNEGSKA (reference sequence). The CDR3 is made up of 17 amino acids. Between the trimmed V and J ends, which lost 1 base and 4 bases, there was a span of 20 bases. The CDR3 sequence is CSARAQVPGPTNQPQHF. CDR3 nucleotides: TGCAGTGCTAGAGCCCAAGTACCGGGACCAACTAATCAGCCCCAGCATTTT.

This clonotype has only a few counts. This chain's CDR3 is CASSFGLGFNTDTQYF. Here the CDR3 DNA reads TGTGCCAGCAGCTTTGGCCTAGGCTTTAACACAGATACGCAGTATTTT. V usage is TRBV11-2 and J usage is TRBJ2-3; no firm D call. Per the germline V gene, CDR1 is SGHAT and CDR2 is FQNNGV. V was shortened by 3 bases and J by 2 bases, with 15 bases between the two germline ends. The length of the CDR3 is 16 residues.

DNA for the CDR3: TGTGCCAGCAGCAAAGCCACAGGGTGGGGCTACACCTTC. Its protein is CASSKATGWGYTF. The chain recombines TRBV27 with TRBJ1-2; possible D gene TRBD1, 6 bases. V gave up 6 bases and J gave up 8 bases, with 16 bases separating them. Germline values: CDR1 MNHEY, CDR2 SMNVEV (reference sequence). This CDR3 spans 13 amino acids.

This clonotype was seen at least ten times. The rearrangement links TRBV5-1 to TRBJ1-1; D may be TRBD1 (5 bases). V dropped 3 bases and J dropped 3 bases, with 9 bases sitting between them. The CDR3 spans 13 residues. The germline V gene has CDR1 SGHRS and CDR2 YFSETQ. CDR3 amino acids: CASSYGHDTEAFF. The CDR3 nucleotides are TGCGCCAGCAGCTACGGACACGACACTGAAGCTTTCTTT.

Note on this clonotype: No conserved phenylalanine or tryptophan is present at the end of the CDR3, so a read error is the likely explanation. The chain joins TRBV5-1 to TRBJ2-1; TRBD1 matches 7 bases. Germline values: CDR1 SGHRS, CDR2 YFSETQ. This CDR3 comprises 15 residues. V shed 4 bases, J shed 2 bases, and the junction held 6 bases outside the gene matches. The CDR3 DNA reads TGCGCCAGCAGCGGTGGGCAGGGGGCCTACAATGAGCAGTTCTAC. Translating it yields CASSGGQGAYNEQFY.

This clonotype was found a few times. At one boundary the junction diverges from the germline segment, which might be a read error. V and J are TRBV5-1 and TRBJ2-1; no clear D. In germline, CDR1 is SGHRS, CDR2 YFSETQ. This CDR3 has 15 amino acids. The CDR3 DNA follows: TGCGCCATCAGCCACGCGGTTGGCTCCTACAATGAGCAGTTCTTC. This gives the protein CAISHAVGSYNEQFF.

The chain carries TRBV5-1 and TRBJ1-1, with 8 bases fitting TRBD1. Losses at the gene ends were 0 bases for V and 9 bases for J; bases not matched to a gene: 7. The germline V gene has CDR1 SGHRS and CDR2 YFSETQ. This CDR3 region has 14 residues. The CDR3 is CASSLAQSGGKAFF. In DNA, the CDR3 is TGCGCCAGCAGCTTGGCCCAGTCAGGGGGCAAAGCTTTCTTT.

This clonotype was counted a few times. CDR3 protein: CASSGDRGNTEAFF. In DNA form, the CDR3 reads TGTGCCAGCAGTGGGGACAGGGGTAACACTGAAGCTTTCTTT. The chain employs TRBV2 and TRBJ1-1; TRBD1 matches 10 bases. The CDR3 sequence is 14 residues long. The J segment lost 2 bases and the V segment lost 4 bases, leaving 1 base of the junction unmatched. The germline V gene encodes CDR1 SNHLY and CDR2 FYNNEI.

This clonotype occurred many times. The chain recombines TRBV5-1 with TRBJ1-6; the D is unclear. V was shortened by 0 bases and J by 0 bases, with 4 bases between the two germline ends. CDR3 length equals 15 residues. Germline loops: CDR1 SGHRS, CDR2 YFSETQ. The CDR3: CASSLDSSYNSPLHF. The CDR3 DNA reads as TGCGCCAGCAGCTTGGACAGCTCCTATAATTCACCCCTCCACTTT.

This clonotype was detected only a few times. This chain uses TRBV19 with TRBJ1-1; D gene unclear. V lost 5 bases to trimming and J lost 7 bases, with 17 bases between them. This CDR3 is 14 amino acids long. The germline gives CDR1 LNHDA, CDR2 SQIVND (reference sequence). CDR3 region: CASSVTAGRVEAFF. CDR3 nucleotides: TGTGCCAGTAGTGTCACGGCGGGGAGAGTTGAAGCTTTCTTT.

The chain combines TRBV6-1 with TRBJ2-1; 11 bases line up with TRBD2. V trimming: 10 bases; J trimming: 4 bases; junction bases outside the gene matches: 6. This CDR3 has 14 residues. CDR1 is MNHNS, CDR2 SASEGT, per germline. In DNA form, the CDR3 reads TGTGCCATCAAACTAGCGGGGGTTTACAATGAGCAGTTCTTC. Translated: CAIKLAGVYNEQFF.

This clonotype was counted a few times. This rearrangement joins TRBV28 to TRBJ1-1; 7 bases agree with TRBD1. V was pared by 3 bases and J by 5 bases, with 6 bases of the junction left unmatched. The CDR3 sequence is 14 residues long. The V gene's germline CDR1 is MDHEN and CDR2 SYDVKM. The CDR3 here is CASSFRGGMTEAFF. The CDR3 DNA sequence: TGTGCCAGCAGTTTCAGGGGGGGTATGACTGAAGCTTTCTTT.

This clonotype has a count of ten or more. The chain joins TRBV6-2 or TRBV6-3 to TRBJ2-2; D might be TRBD1 or TRBD2, each matching 5 bases. The length of the CDR3 is 16 residues. V lost 9 bases and J 1 base, leaving 18 bases between the germline ends. Per the germline V gene, CDR1 is MNHEY and CDR2 is SVGEGT. CDR3 in amino acids: CASQNWLRGNTGELFF. The DNA for the CDR3 is TGTGCCAGTCAAAATTGGTTGAGGGGGAACACCGGGGAGCTGTTTTTT.

This chain links TRBV20-1 with TRBJ1-3; 8 bases are shared with TRBD1. Per germline, CDR1 DFQATT and CDR2 SNEGSKA (reference sequence). The CDR3 has 15 amino acids. The trim removed 3 bases at V and 4 bases at J, leaving 8 bases unmatched. The CDR3 nucleotides are TGCAGTGCTAGGGGATACAGGGGGTCCGGAAACACCATATATTTT. Protein product: CSARGYRGSGNTIYF.

The gene calls are TRBV28 and TRBJ2-7, with TRBD2 as a possible D gene (5 bases). This CDR3 region has 14 residues. Germline CDR1 and CDR2: MDHEN and SYDVKM. The V end lost 6 bases, the J end lost 1 base, and 13 bases lay between the germline ends. The CDR3 region is CASRHGGASYEQYF. The CDR3 region has the DNA TGTGCCAGCAGACATGGAGGCGCGTCCTACGAGCAGTACTTC.

This clonotype has a count of ten or more. V and J are TRBV6-6 and TRBJ1-1; D uncertain. Germline lookup yields CDR1 MNHNY and CDR2 SVGAGI (reference sequence). This CDR3 is built from 13 residues. Trimming left V 2 bases short and J 4 bases short, with 8 bases between. The CDR3 DNA reads TGTGCCAGCAGTTACAGGGCAGCCACTGAAGCTTTCTTT. As protein: CASSYRAATEAFF.

This clonotype was counted ten times or more. The rearrangement uses TRBV5-1 and TRBJ1-6; D is possibly TRBD1 (5 bases). V was cut by 1 base and J by 14 bases, with 25 bases left in between. The CDR3 totals 17 residues. Looked up from germline, CDR1 is SGHRS and CDR2 is YFSETQ. The CDR3 loop reads CASSLLVSTAGESSLHF. The CDR3 DNA is TGCGCCAGCAGCTTGTTAGTCTCGACAGCCGGGGAGAGTTCCCTCCACTTT.

This clonotype was counted many times. The J gene is TRBJ2-5, the V gene TRBV4-2, with a tentative D call TRBD2 (6 bases). The germline V and J ends were trimmed by 0 bases and 5 bases, with 16 bases remaining between them. CDR1 and CDR2 from the germline V gene are LGHNA and YNFKEQ. This CDR3 spans 16 amino acids. CDR3: CASSQDWVAADETQYF. Written as DNA, the CDR3 is TGTGCCAGCAGCCAAGATTGGGTAGCGGCTGATGAGACCCAGTACTTC.

This clonotype occurred a few times. CDR3 sequence (DNA): TGTGCCAGCAGTTTCGCAGGGAAAGAGACCCAGTACTTC. Translation: CASSFAGKETQYF. The chain is built from TRBV28 and TRBJ2-5, with a possible D match to TRBD1 (5 bases). This CDR3 is 13 amino acids long. CDR1 is MDHEN and CDR2 is SYDVKM in the germline V gene. Trimming pared 3 bases from V and 3 bases from J, leaving 8 bases between.

This chain uses TRBV21-1 with TRBJ1-2. TRBV21-1 is reported as a pseudogene. CDR3 length: 16 residues. The CDR3 protein is CASSKETAELNYGYTF. CDR3 coding DNA: TGTGCCAGCAGCAAAGAAACGGCAGAGCTTAACTATGGCTACACCTTC.